The rows below give T cell receptor beta chains drawn from one sample of a study of graft-versus-host responses after intestinal transplantation. Produced via immunoSEQ multiplex PCR; TCRdb's table is partial and in-frame only. The repertoire has some 4,400 clones, around 72% of them found once; the top ten carry 6% to 8.5%. This specimen consisted of ileum tissue, obtained 17 days after transplant. The receptors here all came from a human patient who received an intestinal transplant, so some T cells may come from the graft donor. The CDR3 runs from the conserved cysteine through the conserved F or W. Each record gives: V gene, clone size, J gene, D gene, CDR3 DNA, CDR3 protein. A D gene is named only where the DNA matches it firmly. Size tells how often a clone was seen (once, few, many) or the class of an expanded clone, and some rows leave it out.

>TRBV6-1|-|TRBJ2-4|TRBD2
TGTGCCAGCAGCGCTAGCGGGGGGTCCAAAAACATTCAGTACTTC
CASSASGGSKNIQYF
>TRBV7-7|-|TRBJ2-1|TRBD1
TGTGCTAGCAGCTGGGACAGAGACAATGAGCAGTTCTTC
CASSWDRDNEQFF
>TRBV7-7|-|TRBJ2-1|-
TGTGCTTCCGGAACCTCAGGTGCTGAGCAGTTCTTC
CASGTSGAEQFF
>TRBV5-1|-|TRBJ1-1|-
TGCGCCAGCAGCTTGGACTTTACAGTGGACACTGAAGCTTTCTTT
CASSLDFTVDTEAFF
>TRBV6-5|-|TRBJ2-2|-
TGTGCCAGCAGTTACGCGGGGGCGGGCACCGGGGAGCTGTTTTTT
CASSYAGAGTGELFF
>TRBV4-2|-|TRBJ2-6|-
TGTGCCAGCAGCGCGGTCGGGTTACAAAGTCGGGCCAACGTCCTGACTTTC
CASSAVGLQSRANVLTF
>TRBV11-3|-|TRBJ2-2|-
TGTGCCAGCAGCTTAGGATTTGGTACGGCGGGGGCCGACACCGGGGAGCTGTTTTTT
CASSLGFGTAGADTGELFF
>TRBV6-1|once|TRBJ2-1|TRBD1
TGTGCCAGCATGACGACAGGGGCAAGGGATGAGCAGTTCTTC
CASMTTGARDEQFF
>TRBV7-3|-|TRBJ2-1|TRBD1
TGTGCCAGCAGCTTAAACCCGGGACAGGGGGGAGGGCAGTTCTTC
CASSLNPGQGGGQFF
>TRBV29-1|-|TRBJ2-5|-
TGCAGCGTTGTGACAGGTTTGGGGACCCAGTACTTC
CSVVTGLGTQYF
>TRBV6-6|-|TRBJ2-2|-
TGTGCCAGCAGTCGCTGGACTACGAACACCGGGGAGCTGTTTTTT
CASSRWTTNTGELFF
>TRBV7-9|-|TRBJ2-6|TRBD1
TGTGCCAGCAGCGACCGGACAGGGGGATTCTCTGGGGCCAACGTCCTGACTTTC
CASSDRTGGFSGANVLTF
>TRBV5-1|-|TRBJ2-2|-
TGCGCCAGCAGCTACAAAGTGAACACCGGGGAGCTGTTTTTT
CASSYKVNTGELFF
>TRBV4-1|-|TRBJ2-3|TRBD2
TGCGCCAGCAGCCAAGATTACGCGCTAGCGGGCACAGATACGCAGTATTTT
CASSQDYALAGTDTQYF
>TRBV5-1|-|TRBJ2-1|-
TGCGCCAGCAGCTTGGAGTTACTCAACAATGAGCAGTTCTTC
CASSLELLNNEQFF
>TRBV30|-|TRBJ2-2|TRBD1
TGTGCCTGGAGTTTAAACGACAGGGGAAGTGGCGGGGAGCTGTTTTTT
CAWSLNDRGSGGELFF
>TRBV5-6|few|TRBJ2-2|TRBD2
TGTGCCAGCAGGGATCAGCGGGGGGGAAACACCGGGGAGCTGTTTTTT
CASRDQRGGNTGELFF
>TRBV4-1|-|TRBJ1-5|TRBD1
TGCGCCAGCAGCCCGGACAGGGGGCTTCAGCCCCAGCATTTT
CASSPDRGLQPQHF
>TRBV27|-|TRBJ2-5|TRBD2
TGTGCCAGCAGTTTATACCAGCGGGGGGGCGAAGAGACCCAGTACTTC
CASSLYQRGGEETQYF
>TRBV30|few|TRBJ2-5|-
TGTGCCTGTCTTAAGCTAGTTCGGGACCAAGAGACCCAGTACTTC
CACLKLVRDQETQYF
>TRBV9|-|TRBJ2-5|-
TGTGCCAGCAGCGTGTACTGGGGGCGGGTTGAGACCCAGTACTTC
CASSVYWGRVETQYF
>TRBV10-3|once|TRBJ1-1|TRBD1
TGTGCCATCAGTCCAACAACCGGGACAGGGATCACTGAAGCTTTCTTT
CAISPTTGTGITEAFF
>TRBV18|few|TRBJ2-2|-
TGTGCCAGCTCACCTAGACAGAACACCGGGGAGCTGTTTTTT
CASSPRQNTGELFF
>TRBV27|-|TRBJ2-1|-
TGTGCCAGCGGGTTAGGAGACAGCGCTTACAATGAGCAGTTCTTC
CASGLGDSAYNEQFF
>TRBV9|-|TRBJ2-2|TRBD1
TGTGCCAGCAGCATGGACAGGGCCACCGGGGAGCTGTTTTTT
CASSMDRATGELFF
>TRBV2|-|TRBJ2-4|TRBD1
TGTGCCAGCAGTGTTCCAGAGGACAGGGACAAAAACATTCAGTACTTC
CASSVPEDRDKNIQYF
>TRBV5-4|-|TRBJ1-2|TRBD1
TGTGCCAGCAGCTCCGACAGGGTTACTAACTATGGCTACACCTTC
CASSSDRVTNYGYTF
>TRBV15|few|TRBJ2-5|TRBD2
TGTGCCACCGCTGGCCTTGGCGGGGGATCGGAACAAGAGACCCAGTACTTC
CATAGLGGGSEQETQYF
>TRBV11-1|-|TRBJ2-3|TRBD2
TGTGCCAGCAGTTTGAGCGGGGGTTACACAGATACGCAGTATTTT
CASSLSGGYTDTQYF
>TRBV10-3|-|TRBJ1-5|-
TGTGCCATCAGTGAGACCCCCGATTTAACTAATCAGCCCCAGCATTTT
CAISETPDLTNQPQHF
>TRBV27|-|TRBJ2-2|TRBD2
TGTGCCAGCACTAATGAACTAGCGGGCACCGGGGAGCTGTTTTTT
CASTNELAGTGELFF
>TRBV12-5|once|TRBJ2-1|TRBD2
TGTGCTAGTGGCCATGGGGCGGGGGGCTCCTACAATGAGCAGTTCTTC
CASGHGAGGSYNEQFF
>TRBV7-7|-|TRBJ2-1|TRBD1
TGTGCTAGCAGCTTGGACAGGGGGCCTGAGCAGTTCTTC
CASSLDRGPEQFF
>TRBV9|few|TRBJ1-6|-
TGTGCCAGCAGCCCCGTAGTCGCAGGCAATTCACCCCTCCACTTT
CASSPVVAGNSPLHF
>TRBV5-6|few|TRBJ2-3|TRBD1
TGTGCCAGCAGTTACAGGGGAGATACGCAGTATTTT
CASSYRGDTQYF
>TRBV2|-|TRBJ1-2|TRBD1
TGTGCCAGCAGTGAGGACAGGGAGGTTTATGGCTACACCTTC
CASSEDREVYGYTF
>TRBV5-1|few|TRBJ1-5|TRBD1
TGCGCCAGCAGCTTGGGGTCAGGGGGAAATCAGCCCCAGCATTTT
CASSLGSGGNQPQHF
>TRBV6-5|-|TRBJ2-5|-
TGTGCCAGCAGTTACGGGGGGGAGACCCAGTACTTC
CASSYGGETQYF
>TRBV29-1|-|TRBJ2-3|-
TGCAGCGTTGAGAGGAGACCCGGAGATACGCAGTATTTT
CSVERRPGDTQYF
>TRBV7-3|-|TRBJ2-5|-
TGTGCCAGCAGCTTAACCGTTCTCGAGACCCAGTACTTC
CASSLTVLETQYF
>TRBV10-2|-|TRBJ1-1|TRBD1
TGCGCCAGCAGTGAGTTTGGACAGGGCGCTGAAGCTTTCTTT
CASSEFGQGAEAFF
>TRBV6-1|-|TRBJ1-2|-
TGTGCCAGCAGCTGGGAGCTAAACTATGGCTACACCTTC
CASSWELNYGYTF
>TRBV7-9|-|TRBJ2-3|TRBD2
TGTGCCAGCAGCTTAGTATCGGGGGGAACAGATACGCAGTATTTT
CASSLVSGGTDTQYF
>TRBV5-4|few|TRBJ1-1|TRBD1
TGTGCCAGCTGCAACAGGGGGAACACTGAAGCTTTCTTT
CASCNRGNTEAFF
>TRBV28|-|TRBJ2-3|TRBD2
TGTGCCAGCAGTTTTGAGACTAGCTCTTCTCTGGATACGCAGTATTTT
CASSFETSSSLDTQYF
>TRBV4-1|-|TRBJ1-2|TRBD1
TGCGCCAGCAGCCAAGCGACAGGGGTCGGGTATGGCTACACCTTC
CASSQATGVGYGYTF
>TRBV19|-|TRBJ2-2|TRBD1
TGTGCCAGCACCGGGACAGGGGGCTATGTAGGGGAGCTGTTTTTT
CASTGTGGYVGELFF
>TRBV6-5|once|TRBJ2-2|TRBD2
TGTGCCTCCCCGGGCGGGGGTTGCACCGAGCTGTTTTTT
CASPGGGCTELFF